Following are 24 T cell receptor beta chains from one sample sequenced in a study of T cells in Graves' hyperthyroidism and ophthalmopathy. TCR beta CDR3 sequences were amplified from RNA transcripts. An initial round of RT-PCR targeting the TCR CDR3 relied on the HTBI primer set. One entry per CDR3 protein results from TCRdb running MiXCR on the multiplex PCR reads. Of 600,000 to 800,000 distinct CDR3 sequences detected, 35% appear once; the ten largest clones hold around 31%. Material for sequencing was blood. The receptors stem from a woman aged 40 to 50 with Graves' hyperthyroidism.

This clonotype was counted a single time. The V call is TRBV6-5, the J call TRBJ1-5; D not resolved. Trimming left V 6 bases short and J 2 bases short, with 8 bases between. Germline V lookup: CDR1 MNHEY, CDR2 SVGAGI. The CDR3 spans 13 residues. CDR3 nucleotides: TGTGCCAGCAGGCACGAGGGCAATCAGCCCCAGCATTTT. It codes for CASRHEGNQPQHF.

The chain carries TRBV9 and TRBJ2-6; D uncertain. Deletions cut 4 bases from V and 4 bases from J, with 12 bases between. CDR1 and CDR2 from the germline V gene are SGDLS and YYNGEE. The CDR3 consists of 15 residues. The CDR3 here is CASSPDLRGANVLTF. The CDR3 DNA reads TGTGCCAGCAGCCCCGACTTGAGGGGGGCCAACGTCCTGACTTTC.

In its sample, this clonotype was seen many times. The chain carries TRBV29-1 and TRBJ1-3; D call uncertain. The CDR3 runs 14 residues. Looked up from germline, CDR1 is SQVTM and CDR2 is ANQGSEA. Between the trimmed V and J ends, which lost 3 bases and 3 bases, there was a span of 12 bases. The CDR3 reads CSVERHSGGNTIYF. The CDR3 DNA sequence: TGCAGCGTTGAGCGGCACAGTGGTGGAAACACCATATATTTT.

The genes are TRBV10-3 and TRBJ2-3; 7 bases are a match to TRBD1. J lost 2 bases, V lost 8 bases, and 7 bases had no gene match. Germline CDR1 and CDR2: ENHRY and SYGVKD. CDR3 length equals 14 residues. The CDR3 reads CAIRRDSLTDTQYF. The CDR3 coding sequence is TGTGCCATCCGCCGGGACAGCCTCACAGATACGCAGTATTTT.

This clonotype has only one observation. The CDR3, as DNA: TGTGCCAGCAGGGGGGACAGGACCTACAATGAGCAGTTCTTC. It is translated as CASRGDRTYNEQFF. The chain couples TRBV7-9 to TRBJ2-1; 8 bases line up with TRBD1. Germline V gives CDR1 SEHNR, CDR2 FQNEAQ (reference sequence). CDR3 size: 14 residues. V lost 6 bases and J lost 2; bases outside the gene matches: 3.

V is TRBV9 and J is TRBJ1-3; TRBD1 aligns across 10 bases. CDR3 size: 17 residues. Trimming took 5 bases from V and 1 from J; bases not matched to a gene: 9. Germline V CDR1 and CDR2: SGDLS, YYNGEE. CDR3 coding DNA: TGTGCCAGCAGTGAACATGGACAGGGGGTTTCTGGAAACACCATATATTTT. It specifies CASSEHGQGVSGNTIYF.

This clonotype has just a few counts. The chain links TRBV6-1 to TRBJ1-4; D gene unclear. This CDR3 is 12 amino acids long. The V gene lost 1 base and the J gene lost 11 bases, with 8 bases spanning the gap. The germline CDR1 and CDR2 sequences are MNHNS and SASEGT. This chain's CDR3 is CASSEVRNKLFF. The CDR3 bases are TGTGCCAGCAGTGAAGTACGGAACAAACTGTTTTTT.

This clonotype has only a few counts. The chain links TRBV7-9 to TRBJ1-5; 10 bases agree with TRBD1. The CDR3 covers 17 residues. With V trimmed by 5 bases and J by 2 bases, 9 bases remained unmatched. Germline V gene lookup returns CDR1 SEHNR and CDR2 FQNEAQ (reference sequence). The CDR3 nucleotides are TGTGCCAGCAGCCCCCGGGGGACAGGGGCAGGCAATCAGCCCCAGCATTTT. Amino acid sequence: CASSPRGTGAGNQPQHF.

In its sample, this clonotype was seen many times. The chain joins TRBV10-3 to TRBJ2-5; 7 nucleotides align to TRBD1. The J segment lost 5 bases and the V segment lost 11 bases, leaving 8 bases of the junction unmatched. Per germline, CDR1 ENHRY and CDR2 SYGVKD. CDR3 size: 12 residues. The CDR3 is CAATTGRETQYF. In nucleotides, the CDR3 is TGTGCCGCGACGACAGGGCGCGAGACCCAGTACTTC.

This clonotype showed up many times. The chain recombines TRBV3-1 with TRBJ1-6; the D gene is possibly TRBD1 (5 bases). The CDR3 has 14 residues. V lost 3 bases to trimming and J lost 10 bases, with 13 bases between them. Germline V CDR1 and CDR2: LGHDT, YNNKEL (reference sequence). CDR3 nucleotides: TGTGCCAGCAGCCAGGGTCGGGGGGACTCACCCCTCCACTTT. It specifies CASSQGRGDSPLHF.

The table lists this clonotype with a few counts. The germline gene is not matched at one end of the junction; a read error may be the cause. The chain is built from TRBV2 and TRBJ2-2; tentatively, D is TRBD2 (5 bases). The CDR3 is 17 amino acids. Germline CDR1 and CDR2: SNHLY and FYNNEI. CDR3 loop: CASSQDWVDSGTGELFF. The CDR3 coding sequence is TGCGCCAGCAGCCAAGATTGGGTGGACTCGGGGACCGGGGAGCTGTTTTTT.

Written as DNA, the CDR3 is TGTGCCAGCAGCTTAGATAAGGGGGCGGCTGAAGCTTTCTTT. This gives the protein CASSLDKGAAEAFF. This chain uses TRBV7-9 with TRBJ1-1, with 7 bases fitting TRBD1. The junction had 5 bases not matched to a gene; V was cut back by 1 base and J by 6 bases. Per the germline V gene, CDR1 is SEHNR and CDR2 is FQNEAQ (reference sequence). The CDR3 extends over 14 amino acids. Filled out from reference TRBV7-9 and TRBJ1-1, the complete variable domain reads DTGVSQNPRHKITKRGQNVTFRCDPISEHNRLYWYRQTLGQGPEFLTYFQNEAQLEKSRLLSDRFSAERPKGSFSTLEIQRTEQGDSAMYLCASSLDKGAAEAFFGQGTRLTVV.

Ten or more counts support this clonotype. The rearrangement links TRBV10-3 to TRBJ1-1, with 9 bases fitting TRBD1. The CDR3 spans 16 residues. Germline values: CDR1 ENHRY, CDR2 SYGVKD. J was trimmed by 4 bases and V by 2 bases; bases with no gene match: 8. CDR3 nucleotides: TGTGCCATCAGTGAGAGAGGGACAGGGAAGGGCACTGAAGCTTTCTTT. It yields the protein CAISERGTGKGTEAFF.

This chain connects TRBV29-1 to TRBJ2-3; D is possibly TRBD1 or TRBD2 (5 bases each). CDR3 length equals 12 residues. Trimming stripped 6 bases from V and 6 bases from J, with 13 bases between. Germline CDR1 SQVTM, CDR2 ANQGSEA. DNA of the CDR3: TGCAGCGTCCGTGGGGGAGACGATACGCAGTATTTT. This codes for CSVRGGDDTQYF.

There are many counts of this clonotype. The CDR3 DNA is TGTGCCAGCAGCGCACAGGGGCACGAGCAGTACTTC. Residues: CASSAQGHEQYF. The V and J genes are TRBV7-6 and TRBJ2-7, with TRBD1 matching 7 bases. Germline V CDR1 and CDR2: SGHVS, FNYEAQ. Trimming cost V 5 bases and J 5 bases; bases outside gene matches: 3. The CDR3 has 12 residues.

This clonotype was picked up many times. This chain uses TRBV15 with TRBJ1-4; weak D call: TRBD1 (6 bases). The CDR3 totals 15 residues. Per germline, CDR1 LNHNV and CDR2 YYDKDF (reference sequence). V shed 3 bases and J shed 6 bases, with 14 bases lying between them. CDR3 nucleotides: TGTGCCACCAGCAGCAGGGACACTGGGGATGAAAAACTGTTTTTT. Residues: CATSSRDTGDEKLFF.

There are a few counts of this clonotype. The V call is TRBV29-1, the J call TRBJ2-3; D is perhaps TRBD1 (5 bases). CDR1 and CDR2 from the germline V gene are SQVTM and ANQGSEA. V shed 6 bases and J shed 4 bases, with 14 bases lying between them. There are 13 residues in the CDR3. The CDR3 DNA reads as TGCAGCGTCAACTGGGGCCGAGCAGATACGCAGTATTTT. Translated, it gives CSVNWGRADTQYF.

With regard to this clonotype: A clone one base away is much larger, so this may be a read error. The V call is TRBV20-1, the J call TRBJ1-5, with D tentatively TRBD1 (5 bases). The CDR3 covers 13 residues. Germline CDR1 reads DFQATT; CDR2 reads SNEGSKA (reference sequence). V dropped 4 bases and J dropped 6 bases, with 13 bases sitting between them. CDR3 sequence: CSATARERQPQHF. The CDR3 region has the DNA TGCAGTGCTACAGCCAGGGAACGTCAGCCCCAGCATTTT.

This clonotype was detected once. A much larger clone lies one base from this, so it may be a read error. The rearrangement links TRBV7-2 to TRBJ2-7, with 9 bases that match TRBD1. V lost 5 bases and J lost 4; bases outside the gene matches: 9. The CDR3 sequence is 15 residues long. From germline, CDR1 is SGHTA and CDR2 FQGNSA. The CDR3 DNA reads TGTGCCAGCAGCGGATACCCGGGACAGGGTTACGAGCAGTACTTC. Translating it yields CASSGYPGQGYEQYF.

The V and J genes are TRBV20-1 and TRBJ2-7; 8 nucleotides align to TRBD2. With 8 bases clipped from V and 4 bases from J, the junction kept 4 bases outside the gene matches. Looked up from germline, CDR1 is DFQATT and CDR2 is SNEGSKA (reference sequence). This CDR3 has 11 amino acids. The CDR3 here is CSWTSSYEQYF. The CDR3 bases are TGCAGTTGGACTAGCTCTTACGAGCAGTACTTC.

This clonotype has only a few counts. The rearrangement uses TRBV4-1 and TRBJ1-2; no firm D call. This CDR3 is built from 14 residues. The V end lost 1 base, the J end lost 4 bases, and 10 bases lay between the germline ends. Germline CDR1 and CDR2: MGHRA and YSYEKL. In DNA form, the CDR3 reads TGCGCCAGCAGCCAAGGGACTGCCAGCTATGGCTACACCTTC. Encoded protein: CASSQGTASYGYTF.

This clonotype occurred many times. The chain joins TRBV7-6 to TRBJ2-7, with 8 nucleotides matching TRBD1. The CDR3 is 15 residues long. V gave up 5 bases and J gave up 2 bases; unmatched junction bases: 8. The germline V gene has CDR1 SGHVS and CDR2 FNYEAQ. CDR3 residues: CASSRIGTGAYEQYF. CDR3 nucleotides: TGTGCCAGCAGCCGGATCGGGACAGGAGCCTACGAGCAGTACTTC.

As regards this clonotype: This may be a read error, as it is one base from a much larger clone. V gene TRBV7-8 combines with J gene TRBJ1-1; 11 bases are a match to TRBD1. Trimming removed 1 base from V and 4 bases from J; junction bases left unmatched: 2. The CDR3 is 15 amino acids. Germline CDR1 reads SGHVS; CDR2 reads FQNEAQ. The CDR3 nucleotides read TGTGCCAGCAGCTTAGAGGGGACAGGGGGCACTGAAGCTTTCTTT. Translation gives CASSLEGTGGTEAFF.

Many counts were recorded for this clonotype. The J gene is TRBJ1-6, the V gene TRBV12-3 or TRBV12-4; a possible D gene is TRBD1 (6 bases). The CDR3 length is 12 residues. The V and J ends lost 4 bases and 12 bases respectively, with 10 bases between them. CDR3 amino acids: CASSSFRGPLHF. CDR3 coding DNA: TGTGCCAGCAGTTCGTTCAGGGGACCCCTCCACTTT.